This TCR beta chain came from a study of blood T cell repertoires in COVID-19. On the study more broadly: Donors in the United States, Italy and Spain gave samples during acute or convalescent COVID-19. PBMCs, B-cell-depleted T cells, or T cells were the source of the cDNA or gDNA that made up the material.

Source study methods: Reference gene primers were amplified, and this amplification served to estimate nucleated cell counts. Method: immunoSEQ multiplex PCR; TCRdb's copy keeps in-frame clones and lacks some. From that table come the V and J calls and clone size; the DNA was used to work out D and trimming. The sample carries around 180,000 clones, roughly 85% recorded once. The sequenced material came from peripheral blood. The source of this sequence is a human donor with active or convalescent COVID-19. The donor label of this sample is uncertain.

This chain's CDR3 is CASSSGGLSYNSPLHF. The CDR3 DNA sequence: TGTGCCAGCAGTTCTGGGGGCCTCTCCTATAATTCACCCCTCCACTTT. The V gene is TRBV28, the J gene TRBJ1-6; perhaps TRBD1 as D (6 bases). V was trimmed by 4 bases and J by 0 bases, leaving 10 bases between them. Looked up from germline, CDR1 is MDHEN and CDR2 is SYDVKM. The CDR3 has 16 amino acids.